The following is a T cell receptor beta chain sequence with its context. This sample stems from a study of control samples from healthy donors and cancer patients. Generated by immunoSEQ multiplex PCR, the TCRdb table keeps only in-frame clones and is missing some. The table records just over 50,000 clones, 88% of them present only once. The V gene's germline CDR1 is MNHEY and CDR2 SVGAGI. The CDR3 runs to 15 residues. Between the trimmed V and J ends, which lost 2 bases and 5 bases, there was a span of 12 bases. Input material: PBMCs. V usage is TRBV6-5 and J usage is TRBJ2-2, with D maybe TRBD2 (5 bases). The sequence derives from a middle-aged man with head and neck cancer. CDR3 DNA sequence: TGTGCCAGCAGTTACGGCGGGTGGGGAACCGGGGAGCTGTTTTTT. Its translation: CASSYGGWGTGELFF.